This entry features one T cell receptor beta chain sequence. The antigen is unknown. Per individual sample, eight separate reactions were used to make cDNA. Amplification of TCRalpha and TCRbeta cDNA involved two nested PCRs that ran for 16 and 9 cycles. TCRdb reworked the 5' RACE reads into one entry per CDR3 protein, no DNA. The sample holds 150,000 to 200,000 distinct CDR3 sequences. The sample belongs to a study of monozygotic twins with inflammatory bowel disease. Study results and caveats: Support for any single strong IBD-associated signal or clonotype was not found. IBD patients displayed reduced TCRbeta diversity (inverse Simpson) when set against healthy co-twins.

Germline CDR1 reads MNHEY; CDR2 reads SMNVEV (reference sequence). CDR3 length equals 15 residues. The chain employs TRBV27 and TRBJ1-1. The receptor was derived from a human donor with ulcerative colitis or Crohn's disease, or a healthy co-twin of an affected twin (not recorded which). The specimen was blood. The CDR3 loop is CASSLSTAGNTEAFF.